These T cell receptor beta chains were read from a single sample in a study of a mutant IDH1 vaccine in newly diagnosed glioma. These receptors have no known antigen. The data were produced by immunoSEQ multiplex PCR, yet TCRdb's version contains in-frame clones alone and is incomplete. Of about 40,000 clones in the sample, about four fifths were seen once. The input for sequencing was peripheral blood mononuclear cells (PBMCs), taken from a glioma patient whose treatment included an IDH1 peptide vaccine. All receptors derive from a woman in her 30s with glioma. Some clones in this sample may be carry-over from other donors' samples. CDR3s include the opening cysteine and the closing phenylalanine or tryptophan. The D gene is left open where the match is weak. Clone size appears in some rows only: once, few, many, or a class for an expanded clone.

V gene	D gene	J gene	clone size	CDR3 DNA	CDR3 protein
TRBV25-1	.	TRBJ1-2	.	TGTGCCAGCAGTATCCCCCCAGGGAACCCGCGCGGCTACACCTTC	CASSIPPGNPRGYTF
TRBV6-1	.	TRBJ2-7	.	TGTGCCAGCAGTGAATCCTTTCACACCTACGAGCAGTACTTC	CASSESFHTYEQYF
TRBV6-5	.	TRBJ2-7	.	TGTGCCAGCAGGGATGGGGGCTCCTACGAGCAGTACTTC	CASRDGGSYEQYF
TRBV7-7	.	TRBJ2-6	.	TGTGCCAGCAGCTGCACCGCACAAAGTCGGGCCAACGTCCTGACTTTC	CASSCTAQSRANVLTF
TRBV7-8	TRBD1	TRBJ1-2	.	TGTGCCAGCAGCTCCCGGGACAGGGTGTGGGGCTACACCTTC	CASSSRDRVWGYTF
TRBV7-9	TRBD1	TRBJ1-4	.	TGTGCCAGCAGCCGGACAGGGGAGAATGAAAAACTGTTTTTT	CASSRTGENEKLFF
TRBV28	TRBD1	TRBJ1-2	.	TGTGCCAGCAGTTTCCCAGCGAAGAGGGGGCGATTCTATGGCTACACCTTC	CASSFPAKRGRFYGYTF
TRBV19	TRBD1	TRBJ1-2	.	TGTGCCAGTAGCCTCTATTCCGAGACAGGGGGCATTTATGGCTACACCTTC	CASSLYSETGGIYGYTF
TRBV6-5	TRBD1	TRBJ2-1	.	TGTGCCAGCAGTTCGACACAGGGGGCGACGCTCTTC	CASSSTQGATLF
TRBV11-2	TRBD2	TRBJ2-3	.	TGTGCCAGCAGCACCGGGACTAGCGCTTACACAGATACGCAGTATTTT	CASSTGTSAYTDTQYF
TRBV5-1	TRBD2	TRBJ2-2	.	TGCGCCAGCAGGGTCCTAGCGGGAACGGACGGGGAGCTGTTTTTT	CASRVLAGTDGELFF
TRBV6-4	TRBD1	TRBJ2-1	.	TGTGCCAGCAGTGACGGGACAGGGGGCAATGAGCAGTTCTTC	CASSDGTGGNEQFF
TRBV7-6	TRBD1	TRBJ2-6	.	TGTGCCAGCAGCGTTGACAGGGGCGGCTCTGGGGCCAACGTCCTGACTTTC	CASSVDRGGSGANVLTF
TRBV30	.	TRBJ1-5	.	TGTGCCTGGAGTGTGGGGGGCGGGTACCGACAGCCCCAGCATTTT	CAWSVGGGYRQPQHF
TRBV27	.	TRBJ1-2	.	TGTGCCAGCAGTTTAGGTCTCGCCTATGGCTACACCTTC	CASSLGLAYGYTF
TRBV11-2	.	TRBJ1-1	.	TGTGCCAGCAGCTTAAAGGTCGACACTGAAGCTTTCTTT	CASSLKVDTEAFF
TRBV15	TRBD1	TRBJ1-2	.	TGTGCCACCAGCAGAGATGGGGACAGTTATGGCTACACCTTC	CATSRDGDSYGYTF
TRBV6-1	.	TRBJ2-1	.	TGTGCCAGCAGTGAAGGGGTCAGCAATGAGCAGTTCTTC	CASSEGVSNEQFF
TRBV28	.	TRBJ1-2	few	TGTGCCAGCACCCCGGGATCTTATGGCTACACCTTC	CASTPGSYGYTF
TRBV11-3	.	TRBJ2-4	.	TGTGCCAGCAGCCCTAGGGGGGTGAAGGGGAACATTCAGTACTTC	CASSPRGVKGNIQYF
TRBV9	.	TRBJ2-4	.	TGTGCCAGCAGCGTATCGACAGCCCAGGGAGCCAAAAACATTCAGTACTTC	CASSVSTAQGAKNIQYF